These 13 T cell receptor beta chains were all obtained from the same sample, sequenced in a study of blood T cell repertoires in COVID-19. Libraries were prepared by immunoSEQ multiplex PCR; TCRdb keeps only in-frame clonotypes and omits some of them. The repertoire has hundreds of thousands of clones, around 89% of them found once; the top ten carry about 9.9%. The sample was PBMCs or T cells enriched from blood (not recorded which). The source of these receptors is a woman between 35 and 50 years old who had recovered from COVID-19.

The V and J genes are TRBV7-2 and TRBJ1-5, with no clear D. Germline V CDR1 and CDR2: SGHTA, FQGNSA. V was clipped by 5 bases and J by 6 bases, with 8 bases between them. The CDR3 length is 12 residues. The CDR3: CASSPAGQPQHF. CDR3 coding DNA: TGTGCCAGCAGCCCCGCCGGTCAGCCCCAGCATTTT. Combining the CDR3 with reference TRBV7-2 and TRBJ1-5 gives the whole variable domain GAGVSQSPSNKVTEKGKDVELRCDPISGHTALYWYRQSLGQGLEFLIYFQGNSAPDKSGLPSDRFSAERTGGSVSTLTIQRTQQEDSAVYLCASSPAGQPQHFGDGTRLSIL.

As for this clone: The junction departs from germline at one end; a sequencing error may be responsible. The DNA of the CDR3 is TGTGCTAGCAGCTTAGAAGGCAGGGCCGGGACCGGGGAGCTGTTTTTT. The encoded protein is CASSLEGRAGTGELFF. V and J are TRBV7-7 and TRBJ2-2, with D possibly being TRBD1 (5 bases). Germline-derived CDR1 and CDR2 are SSHAT and FNYEAQ (reference sequence). The CDR3 covers 16 residues.

The DNA for the CDR3 is TGTGCCAGCAGCCCTGGGACTCCCCCCGAGCAGTACTTC. It is translated as CASSPGTPPEQYF. The chain carries TRBV11-3 and TRBJ2-7; D possibly corresponds to TRBD2 (6 bases). The CDR3 length is 13 residues. Germline V gene data show CDR1 as SGHNT and CDR2 as YENEEA. V was cut by 5 bases and J by 6 bases, with 14 bases left in between.

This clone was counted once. Here the CDR3 reads CASRLTGGPEYGYTF. Here the CDR3 DNA reads TGTGCCAGCAGACTGACAGGGGGGCCGGAATATGGCTACACCTTC. The chain couples TRBV28 to TRBJ1-2, with 9 bases identical to TRBD1. Germline V gives CDR1 MDHEN, CDR2 SYDVKM. Trimming cost V 6 bases and J 5 bases; bases outside gene matches: 10. The CDR3 is 15 amino acids.

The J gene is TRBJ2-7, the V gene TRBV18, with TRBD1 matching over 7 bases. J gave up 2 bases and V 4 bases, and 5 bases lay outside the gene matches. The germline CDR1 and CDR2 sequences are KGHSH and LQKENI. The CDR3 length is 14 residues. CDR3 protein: CASSLGTVPYEQYF. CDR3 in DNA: TGTGCCAGCTCACTTGGGACAGTTCCCTACGAGCAGTACTTC. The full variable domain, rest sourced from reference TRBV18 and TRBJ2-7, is NAGVMQNPRHLVRRRGQEARLRCSPMKGHSHVYWYRQLPEEGLKFMVYLQKENIIDESGMPKERFSAEFPKEGPSILRIQQVVRGDSAAYFCASSLGTVPYEQYFGPGTRLTVT.

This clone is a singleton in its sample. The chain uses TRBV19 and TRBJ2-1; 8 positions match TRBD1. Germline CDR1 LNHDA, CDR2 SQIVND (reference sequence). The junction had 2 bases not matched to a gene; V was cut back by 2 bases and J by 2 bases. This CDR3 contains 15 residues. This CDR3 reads CASSIMDRAYNEQFF. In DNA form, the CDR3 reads TGTGCCAGTAGTATAATGGACAGGGCCTACAATGAGCAGTTCTTC.

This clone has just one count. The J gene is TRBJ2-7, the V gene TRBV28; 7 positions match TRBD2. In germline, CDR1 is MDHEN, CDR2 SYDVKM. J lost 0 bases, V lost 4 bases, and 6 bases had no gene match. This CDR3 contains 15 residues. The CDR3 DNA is TGTGCCAGCAGTTCGCCACGCGGGGGCTCCTACGAGCAGTACTTC. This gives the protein CASSSPRGGSYEQYF. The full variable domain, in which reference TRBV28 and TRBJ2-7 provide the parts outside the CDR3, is DVKVTQSSRYLVKRTGEKVFLECVQDMDHENMFWYRQDPGLGLRLIYFSYDVKMKEKGDIPEGYSVSREKKERFSLILESASTNQTSMYLCASSSPRGGSYEQYFGPGTRLTVT.

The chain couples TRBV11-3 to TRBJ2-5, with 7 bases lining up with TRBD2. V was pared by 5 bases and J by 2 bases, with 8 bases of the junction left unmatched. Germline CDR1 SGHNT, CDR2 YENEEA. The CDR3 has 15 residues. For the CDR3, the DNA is TGTGCCAGCAGCCTCAGAGCGGGGCCACAAGAGACCCAGTACTTC. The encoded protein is CASSLRAGPQETQYF. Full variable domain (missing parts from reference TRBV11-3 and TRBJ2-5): EAGVVQSPRYKIIEKKQPVAFWCNPISGHNTLYWYLQNLGQGPELLIRYENEEAVDDSQLPKDRFSAERLKGVDSTLKIQPAELGDSAVYLCASSLRAGPQETQYFGPGTRLLVL.

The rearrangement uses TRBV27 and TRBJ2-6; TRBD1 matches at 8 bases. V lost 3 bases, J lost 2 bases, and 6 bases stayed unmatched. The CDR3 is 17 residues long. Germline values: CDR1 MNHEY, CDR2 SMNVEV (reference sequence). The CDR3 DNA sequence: TGTGCCAGCAGTTTGTTGACAGGGGTAGCTGGGGCCAACGTCCTGACTTTC. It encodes CASSLLTGVAGANVLTF.

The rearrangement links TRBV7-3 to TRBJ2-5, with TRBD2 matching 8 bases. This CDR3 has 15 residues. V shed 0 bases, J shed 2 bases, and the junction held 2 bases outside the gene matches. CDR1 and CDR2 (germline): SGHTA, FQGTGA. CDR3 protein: CASSLTGTRQETQYF. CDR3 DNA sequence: TGTGCCAGCAGCTTAACGGGGACTAGGCAAGAGACCCAGTACTTC.

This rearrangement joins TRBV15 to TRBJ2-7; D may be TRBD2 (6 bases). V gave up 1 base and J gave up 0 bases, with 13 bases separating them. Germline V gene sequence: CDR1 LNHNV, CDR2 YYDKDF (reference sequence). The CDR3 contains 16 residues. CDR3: CATSRGFPGDSYEQYF. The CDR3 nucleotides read TGTGCCACCAGCAGAGGTTTTCCGGGGGACTCCTACGAGCAGTACTTC.

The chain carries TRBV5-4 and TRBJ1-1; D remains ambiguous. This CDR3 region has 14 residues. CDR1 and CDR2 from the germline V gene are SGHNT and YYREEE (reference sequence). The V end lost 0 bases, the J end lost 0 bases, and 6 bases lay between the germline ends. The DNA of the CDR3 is TGTGCCAGCAGCTTGGGGCATTTGAACACTGAAGCTTTCTTT. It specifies CASSLGHLNTEAFF.

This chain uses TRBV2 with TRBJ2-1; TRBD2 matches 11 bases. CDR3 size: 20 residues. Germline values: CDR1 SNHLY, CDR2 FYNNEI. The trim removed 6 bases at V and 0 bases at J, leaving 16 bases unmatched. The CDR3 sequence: CASSAPRAGLAGLSYNEQFF. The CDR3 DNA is TGTGCCAGCAGCGCTCCCCGGGCAGGACTAGCGGGCCTCTCCTACAATGAGCAGTTCTTC. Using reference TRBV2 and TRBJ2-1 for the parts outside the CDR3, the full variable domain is EPEVTQTPSHQVTQMGQEVILRCVPISNHLYFYWYRQILGQKVEFLVSFYNNEISEKSEIFDDQFSVERPDGSNFTLKIRSTKLEDSAMYFCASSAPRAGLAGLSYNEQFFGPGTRLTVL.